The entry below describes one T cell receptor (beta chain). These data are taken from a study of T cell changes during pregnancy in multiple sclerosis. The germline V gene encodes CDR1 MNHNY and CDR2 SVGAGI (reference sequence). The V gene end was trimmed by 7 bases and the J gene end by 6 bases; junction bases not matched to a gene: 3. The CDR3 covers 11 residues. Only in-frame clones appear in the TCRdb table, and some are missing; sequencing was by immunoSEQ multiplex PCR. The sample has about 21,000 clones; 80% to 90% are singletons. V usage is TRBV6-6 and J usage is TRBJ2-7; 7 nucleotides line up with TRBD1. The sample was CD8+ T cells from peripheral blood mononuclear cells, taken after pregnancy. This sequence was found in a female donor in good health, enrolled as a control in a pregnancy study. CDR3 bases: TGTGCCAGCACCCAGGGGGTCGAGCAGTACTTC. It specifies CASTQGVEQYF.